This T cell receptor (beta chain) was captured in a study of shared clonotypes between healthy human individuals. The CDR3 sequence is 20 residues long. Germline V lookup: CDR1 MDHEN, CDR2 SYDVKM. Trimming removed 5 bases from V and 2 bases from J; junction bases left unmatched: 14. Using immunoSEQ multiplex PCR, the repertoire was profiled, and TCRdb retains in-frame clones only, with some absent. The sample carries 2 million to 2.5 million clones, roughly 93% recorded once. This receptor was taken from a man younger than 35 in good health. Some clones in this sample may be carry-over from other donors' samples. The specimen was naive CD4+ T cells from PBMCs. The subset was: CD45RA+ positively selected. The chain joins TRBV28 to TRBJ2-1, with TRBD2 matching 14 bases. The CDR3 DNA is TGTGCCAGCAGTGAGAATAAACCGGGACTAGCGGGAGTTACCTACAATGAGCAGTTCTTC. It translates to CASSENKPGLAGVTYNEQFF.